This entry concerns a single TCR beta chain. Its specificity is not known. CDR1 and CDR2 (germline): MGHDK, SYGVNS. V trimming: 1 base; J trimming: 7 bases; junction bases outside the gene matches: 4. The CDR3 contains 15 residues. The sample is drawn from a study of T-cell reconstitution after alpha-beta-depleted transplantation in children. Whole-study findings and limits: In patients about two months after transplant, alpha-beta T cells reportedly arose from several hundred expanded graft clones. Most T-cell counts and diversity one year after the transplant came from T cells that were newly produced.

The TCRbeta library incorporated unique molecular identifiers. TCRdb itself ran the PCR reads through MiXCR, one entry per CDR3 protein. The sample yields fewer than 1 million distinct CDR3 sequences, approximately 15% seen once. Sequenced here: PBMCs, mostly from graft donor cells, sampled 360 days after TCRalphabeta/CD19-depleted stem cell transplant. This TCR derives from a male patient aged 10 to 17 who had a stem cell transplant for acute lymphoblastic leukemia, so the T cells may come from the graft donor. The chain employs TRBV25-1 and TRBJ2-3; 11 bases match TRBD2. The chain's CDR3 is CASSESSGRRNTQYF. The DNA for the CDR3 is TGTGCCAGCAGTGAATCTAGCGGGAGGCGGAATACGCAGTATTTT.